This T cell receptor (beta chain) was recovered during a study of T-cell memory formation after mild COVID-19. As for the study in general: Each donor largely had its own TCR clusters.

About this clonotype: Its target is unknown.

Barcoded TCR alpha and TCR beta cDNA libraries with UMIs came from 5'RACE using constant-segment primers. MiXCR was run by TCRdb on the 5' RACE reads, yielding one entry per CDR3 protein. This sample has 150,000 to 200,000 distinct CDR3 sequences; around 15% occur once, and the top ten carry about 14%. Study results and caveats: Whether day 37 second-wave clones are SARS-CoV-2-specific was not confirmed.

Trimming took 4 bases from V and 2 from J, leaving 9 bases between them. The CDR3 consists of 13 residues. CDR1 is LNHDA and CDR2 is SQIVND in the germline V gene (reference sequence). This rearrangement joins TRBV19 to TRBJ2-7; a possible D gene is TRBD2 (5 bases). Input material: PBMCs or a T cell subset sorted from them (not recorded which). The source of this sequence is an adult woman who had mild COVID-19 (a few samples of this study predate the infection). Cell type and time point are not known. The CDR3 sequence is CASSTGITYEQYF. The CDR3, as DNA: TGTGCCAGTAGTACCGGGATAACCTACGAGCAGTACTTC.